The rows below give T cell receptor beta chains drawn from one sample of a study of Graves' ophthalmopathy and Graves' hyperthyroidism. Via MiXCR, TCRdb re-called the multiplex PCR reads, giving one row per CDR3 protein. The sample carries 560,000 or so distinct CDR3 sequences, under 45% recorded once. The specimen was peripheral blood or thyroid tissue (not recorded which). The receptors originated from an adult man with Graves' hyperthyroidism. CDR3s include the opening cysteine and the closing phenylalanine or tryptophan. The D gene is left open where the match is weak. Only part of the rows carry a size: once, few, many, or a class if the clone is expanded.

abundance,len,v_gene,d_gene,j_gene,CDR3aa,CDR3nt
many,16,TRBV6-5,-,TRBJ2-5,CASSSSGLAGAGTQYF,-
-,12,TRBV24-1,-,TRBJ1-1,CATRGQHTEAFF,TGTGCCACCCGAGGGCAGCACACTGAAGCTTTCTTT
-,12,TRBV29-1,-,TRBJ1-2,CSVGFRDYGYTF,TGCAGCGTTGGTTTCAGGGATTATGGCTACACCTTC
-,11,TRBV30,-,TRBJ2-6,CAWTGANVLTF,TGTGCCTGGACTGGGGCCAACGTCCTGACTTTC
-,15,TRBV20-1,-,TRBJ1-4,CSAREEELRDEKLFF,TGCAGTGCTAGGGAGGAGGAGCTCCGCGATGAAAAACTGTTTTTT
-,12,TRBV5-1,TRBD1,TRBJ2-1,CASRTGGNEQFF,TGCGCCAGCAGGACAGGGGGCAATGAGCAGTTCTTC
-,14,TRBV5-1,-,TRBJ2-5,CASRPSGDSETQYF,TGCGCCAGCAGACCGTCAGGTGACTCAGAGACCCAGTACTTC
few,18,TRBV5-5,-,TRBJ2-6,CASTQRVTTSSGANVLTF,TGTGCCAGCACCCAACGGGTCACTACGAGTTCTGGGGCCAACGTCCTGACTTTC
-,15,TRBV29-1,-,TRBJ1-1,CSVADSGGLNTEAFF,TGCAGCGTTGCGGACAGTGGGGGCTTGAACACTGAAGCCTTCTTT
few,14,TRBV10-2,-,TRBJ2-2,CASSYLEDTGELFF,TGTGCCAGCAGTTACCTGGAAGACACCGGGGAGCTGTTTTTT
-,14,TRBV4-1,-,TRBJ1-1,CASSQVVMNTEAFF,TGCGCCAGCAGCCAAGTAGTCATGAACACTGAAGCTTTCTTT
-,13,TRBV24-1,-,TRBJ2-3,CATSEPESDTQYF,TGTGCCACCAGTGAGCCTGAGTCGGATACGCAGTATTTT
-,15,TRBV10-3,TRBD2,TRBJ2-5,CASSQELAGRETQYF,TGTGCCAGCAGCCAAGAGCTAGCGGGGAGAGAGACCCAGTACTTC
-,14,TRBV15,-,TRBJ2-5,CATSSPSGWETQYF,TGTGCCACCAGCAGCCCAAGCGGGTGGGAGACCCAGTACTTC
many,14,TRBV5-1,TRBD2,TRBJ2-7,CASSLAGGAHEQYF,TGCGCCAGCAGCTTGGCGGGAGGGGCCCACGAGCAGTACTTC
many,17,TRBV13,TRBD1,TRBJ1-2,CASKTLDRGRTNYGYTF,TGTGCCAGCAAAACCCTGGACAGGGGAAGGACTAACTATGGCTACACCTTC
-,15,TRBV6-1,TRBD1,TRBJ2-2,CASSDAGTGAGELFF,TGTGCCAGCAGCGACGCCGGGACAGGGGCCGGGGAGCTGTTTTTT